This T cell receptor beta chain was found in a study of glioma-infiltrating T cells after dendritic cell vaccination. Study-level information: Patients had newly diagnosed or recurrent glioblastoma and received dendritic cell vaccines.

Isocitrate dehydrogenase mutation was absent in all glioblastoma patients. Germline assignment: CDR1 SNHLY and CDR2 FYNNEI. V was trimmed by 5 bases and J by 3 bases, leaving 17 bases between them. This CDR3 is 16 amino acids long. The assay was immunoSEQ multiplex PCR, and TCRdb's table has in-frame clones only and misses some. The data hold 95,000 to 110,000 clones, with roughly 79% observed a single time. The V call is TRBV2, the J call TRBJ1-5; D unclear. The receptor was isolated from a human donor with glioblastoma. Sequences were derived from blood, sampled before dendritic cell vaccination. In nucleotides, the CDR3 is TGTGCCAGCAGTTCCCGAGATACCTTGAACAATCAGCCCCAGCATTTT. Its translation is CASSSRDTLNNQPQHF.